A single sample gave rise to the 21 T cell receptor beta chains below, sequenced in a study of CD8 T cells in Susac syndrome. cDNA came from 0.5 to 1 ug RNA primed by random hexamers. TCRdb ran MiXCR on the immunoSEQ multiplex PCR reads and lists one entry per CDR3 protein. The sample lists fewer than 350,000 distinct CDR3 sequences, approximately 91% occurring once. Sequences were obtained from CD8+ T cells from PBMCs. The receptors here all came from a human donor with multiple sclerosis.

The V gene is TRBV6-5, the J gene TRBJ2-1; 8 bases map to TRBD2. V lost 2 bases to trimming and J lost 0 bases; unmatched junction nucleotides: 6. This CDR3 spans 17 amino acids. CDR1 is MNHEY and CDR2 is SVGAGI in the germline V gene. CDR3 nucleotide sequence: TGTGCCAGCAGTTACGGTATTAGCGGGGCCTCCTACAATGAGCAGTTCTTC. This sequence encodes CASSYGISGASYNEQFF.

The gene calls are TRBV27 and TRBJ2-2, with D possibly being TRBD2 (6 bases). Germline loops: CDR1 MNHEY, CDR2 SMNVEV (reference sequence). There are 14 residues in the CDR3. V was pared by 6 bases and J by 6 bases, with 14 bases between. The chain's CDR3 is CASSPGGTSGELFF. CDR3 coding DNA: TGTGCCAGCAGCCCCGGGGGAACCTCCGGGGAGCTGTTTTTT.

The chain employs TRBV6-2 or TRBV6-3 and TRBJ2-1; 7 nucleotides align to TRBD1. This CDR3 region has 18 residues. Germline V CDR1 and CDR2: MNHEY, SVGEGT. With 6 bases clipped from V and 4 bases from J, the junction kept 18 bases outside the gene matches. DNA for the CDR3: TGTGCCAGCAGCTATAGGAGATCCGACAGGGCAAATTACAATGAGCAGTTCTTC. Its translation: CASSYRRSDRANYNEQFF.

V is TRBV19 and J is TRBJ1-5; possible D gene TRBD1, 6 bases. The V end lost 6 bases, the J end lost 7 bases, and 13 bases lay between the germline ends. From germline, CDR1 is LNHDA and CDR2 SQIVND (reference sequence). CDR3 length equals 13 residues. The CDR3 DNA sequence: TGTGCCAGTAGCATGGGCACAGGGCAGCCCCAGCATTTT. Its translation: CASSMGTGQPQHF.

This chain uses TRBV7-9 with TRBJ2-7; TRBD1 agrees at 9 bases. CDR1 SEHNR and CDR2 FQNEAQ come from the germline V gene (reference sequence). The CDR3 runs to 14 residues. Unmatched junction bases numbered 7, after V lost 5 bases and J lost 5 bases. CDR3 coding DNA: TGTGCCAGCAGCCCGCGGGACAGGGTCCACGAGCAGTACTTC. This sequence encodes CASSPRDRVHEQYF.

The chain recombines TRBV6-1 with TRBJ2-5; D assignment may be TRBD1 or TRBD2 (6 bases each). This CDR3 comprises 16 residues. Germline CDR1 reads MNHNS; CDR2 reads SASEGT. The germline V and J ends were trimmed by 2 bases and 5 bases, with 18 bases remaining between them. CDR3 region: CASSEKVAGHLETQYF. DNA for the CDR3: TGTGCCAGCAGTGAAAAAGTTGCGGGACATCTTGAGACCCAGTACTTC.

This clonotype was seen only once. The chain combines TRBV12-3 or TRBV12-4 with TRBJ2-7; 7 bases match TRBD1. The length of the CDR3 is 17 residues. J was trimmed by 4 bases and V by 5 bases; bases with no gene match: 17. The CDR3 reads CASSRRDSPSAPYEQYF. The CDR3 coding sequence is TGTGCCAGCAGTCGCAGGGACAGCCCATCCGCGCCTTACGAGCAGTACTTC.

The chain employs TRBV4-1 and TRBJ2-2; 7 bases are a match to TRBD1. Germline CDR1 is MGHRA and CDR2 is YSYEKL. V shed 1 base and J 6 bases; nucleotides not matched to a gene: 14. The CDR3 contains 18 residues. The CDR3 spells CASSQGSQGESSAGELFF. The CDR3 bases are TGCGCCAGCAGCCAAGGTTCGCAGGGGGAATCGTCGGCCGGGGAGCTGTTTTTT.

V is TRBV20-1 and J is TRBJ2-2; no definite D call. In germline, CDR1 is DFQATT, CDR2 SNEGSKA (reference sequence). The CDR3 runs to 12 residues. V was shortened by 4 bases and J by 5 bases, with 8 bases between the two germline ends. The CDR3 loop is CSAKTETGELFF. The CDR3 DNA is TGCAGTGCTAAAACCGAGACCGGGGAGCTGTTTTTT.

This chain uses TRBV27 with TRBJ2-7; 10 bases are shared with TRBD2. The CDR3 has 16 residues. The V gene's germline CDR1 is MNHEY and CDR2 SMNVEV (reference sequence). The V and J ends lost 3 bases and 7 bases, in that order; junction bases with no gene match: 12. The CDR3 DNA follows: TGTGCCAGCAGTTTCCCCCCAGGTAGCGGGAGGCGGGAGCAGTACTTC. It yields the protein CASSFPPGSGRREQYF.

This clonotype has a handful of counts. V is TRBV11-2 and J is TRBJ2-7; possible D gene TRBD2, 6 bases. The CDR3 runs 11 residues. Germline CDR1 is SGHAT and CDR2 is FQNNGV. In DNA form, the CDR3 reads TGTGCGGCCCTGGAGGGTCGCGAGCAGTACTTC. The encoded protein is CAALEGREQYF.

The rearrangement links TRBV5-1 to TRBJ2-7; D could derive from TRBD1 or TRBD2 (5 bases each). Between the trimmed V and J ends, which lost 0 bases and 5 bases, there was a span of 15 bases. The CDR3 is made up of 15 amino acids. Germline V gene sequence: CDR1 SGHRS, CDR2 YFSETQ. Here the CDR3 reads CASSLVAREYDEQYF. CDR3 nucleotide sequence: TGCGCCAGCAGCTTGGTAGCCAGGGAGTACGACGAGCAGTACTTC. Filled out from reference TRBV5-1 and TRBJ2-7, the complete variable domain reads KAGVTQTPRYLIKTRGQQVTLSCSPISGHRSVSWYQQTPGQGLQFLFEYFSETQRNKGNFPGRFSGRQFSNSRSEMNVSTLELGDSALYLCASSLVAREYDEQYFGPGTRLTVT.

This clonotype was seen only a few times. The chain couples TRBV19 to TRBJ2-7; D is undetermined. Trimming removed 6 bases from V and 5 bases from J, with 17 bases in between. Germline assignment: CDR1 LNHDA and CDR2 SQIVND (reference sequence). This CDR3 is 14 amino acids long. The DNA of the CDR3 is TGTGCCAGTAGCCCTGGTTTCGGGCTCGACGAGCAGTACTTC. The encoded protein is CASSPGFGLDEQYF.

The chain links TRBV27 to TRBJ2-5, with D perhaps TRBD2 (6 bases). The germline V gene encodes CDR1 MNHEY and CDR2 SMNVEV (reference sequence). V gave up 3 bases and J gave up 7 bases, with 9 bases separating them. CDR3 length: 12 residues. DNA of the CDR3: TGTGCCAGCAGTTTCGGCGGGGCGACCCAGTACTTC. As protein: CASSFGGATQYF.

V and J are TRBV12-3 or TRBV12-4 and TRBJ2-3; 7 bases map to TRBD1. This CDR3 is built from 23 residues. V trimming: 3 bases; J trimming: 2 bases; junction bases outside the gene matches: 29. CDR3 amino acids: CASSFQSPITRRRGLEDTDTQYF. CDR3 DNA: TGTGCCAGCAGTTTTCAATCACCGATTACCCGAAGAAGGGGGCTCGAAGACACAGATACGCAGTATTTT.

V is TRBV15 and J is TRBJ1-5; D not resolved. The V gene's germline CDR1 is LNHNV and CDR2 YYDKDF (reference sequence). Trimming cost V 5 bases and J 1 base, with 12 bases left between them. This CDR3 has 15 amino acids. CDR3 sequence reads: CATSVLGNSNQPQHF. DNA of the CDR3: TGTGCCACCAGCGTTTTGGGGAACAGCAATCAGCCCCAGCATTTT.

The rearrangement joins TRBV4-2 to TRBJ2-2, with D possibly TRBD2 on 5 matching bases. Germline V gene sequence: CDR1 LGHNA, CDR2 YNFKEQ. V was pared by 4 bases and J by 4 bases, with 10 bases between. The CDR3 totals 14 residues. The DNA for the CDR3 is TGTGCCAGCAGCCGTGGACTTGGCACCGGGGAGCTGTTTTTT. Translating it yields CASSRGLGTGELFF.

This chain connects TRBV30 to TRBJ2-7; 7 positions match TRBD2. This CDR3 comprises 14 residues. Germline CDR1 reads GTSNPN; CDR2 reads SVGIG (reference sequence). V lost 2 bases to trimming and J lost 1 base; unmatched junction nucleotides: 5. CDR3 residues: CAWSLEGGSYEQYF. DNA of the CDR3: TGTGCCTGGAGTTTGGAGGGAGGGTCCTACGAGCAGTACTTC.

This chain joins TRBV20-1 and TRBJ2-1; TRBD2 is a possible D gene (6 bases). V was shortened by 5 bases and J by 4 bases, with 15 bases between the two germline ends. The CDR3 has 14 residues. CDR1 and CDR2 from the germline V gene are DFQATT and SNEGSKA (reference sequence). CDR3 region: CSAQEGTLYNEQFF. The DNA for the CDR3 is TGCAGTGCTCAGGAGGGAACCCTATACAATGAGCAGTTCTTC.

There are a few counts of this clonotype. The V gene is TRBV7-8, the J gene TRBJ2-2, with D perhaps being TRBD1 or TRBD2 (6 bases each). This CDR3 region has 15 residues. V was clipped by 4 bases and J by 2 bases, with 11 bases between them. Germline values: CDR1 SGHVS, CDR2 FQNEAQ. In DNA form, the CDR3 reads TGTGCCAGCAGCTCTCCGGGGGCTAACACCGGGGAGCTGTTTTTT. Its translation: CASSSPGANTGELFF.

A few counts support this clonotype. The chain recombines TRBV24-1 with TRBJ2-7, with D perhaps TRBD2 (6 bases). V lost 11 bases and J lost 7, with 17 bases in between. Germline loops: CDR1 KGHDR, CDR2 SFDVKD. The CDR3 has 12 amino acids. CDR3 nucleotide sequence: TGTGCCATCAAAACGGGGGAAGGGGAGCAGTACTTC. Translated: CAIKTGEGEQYF.